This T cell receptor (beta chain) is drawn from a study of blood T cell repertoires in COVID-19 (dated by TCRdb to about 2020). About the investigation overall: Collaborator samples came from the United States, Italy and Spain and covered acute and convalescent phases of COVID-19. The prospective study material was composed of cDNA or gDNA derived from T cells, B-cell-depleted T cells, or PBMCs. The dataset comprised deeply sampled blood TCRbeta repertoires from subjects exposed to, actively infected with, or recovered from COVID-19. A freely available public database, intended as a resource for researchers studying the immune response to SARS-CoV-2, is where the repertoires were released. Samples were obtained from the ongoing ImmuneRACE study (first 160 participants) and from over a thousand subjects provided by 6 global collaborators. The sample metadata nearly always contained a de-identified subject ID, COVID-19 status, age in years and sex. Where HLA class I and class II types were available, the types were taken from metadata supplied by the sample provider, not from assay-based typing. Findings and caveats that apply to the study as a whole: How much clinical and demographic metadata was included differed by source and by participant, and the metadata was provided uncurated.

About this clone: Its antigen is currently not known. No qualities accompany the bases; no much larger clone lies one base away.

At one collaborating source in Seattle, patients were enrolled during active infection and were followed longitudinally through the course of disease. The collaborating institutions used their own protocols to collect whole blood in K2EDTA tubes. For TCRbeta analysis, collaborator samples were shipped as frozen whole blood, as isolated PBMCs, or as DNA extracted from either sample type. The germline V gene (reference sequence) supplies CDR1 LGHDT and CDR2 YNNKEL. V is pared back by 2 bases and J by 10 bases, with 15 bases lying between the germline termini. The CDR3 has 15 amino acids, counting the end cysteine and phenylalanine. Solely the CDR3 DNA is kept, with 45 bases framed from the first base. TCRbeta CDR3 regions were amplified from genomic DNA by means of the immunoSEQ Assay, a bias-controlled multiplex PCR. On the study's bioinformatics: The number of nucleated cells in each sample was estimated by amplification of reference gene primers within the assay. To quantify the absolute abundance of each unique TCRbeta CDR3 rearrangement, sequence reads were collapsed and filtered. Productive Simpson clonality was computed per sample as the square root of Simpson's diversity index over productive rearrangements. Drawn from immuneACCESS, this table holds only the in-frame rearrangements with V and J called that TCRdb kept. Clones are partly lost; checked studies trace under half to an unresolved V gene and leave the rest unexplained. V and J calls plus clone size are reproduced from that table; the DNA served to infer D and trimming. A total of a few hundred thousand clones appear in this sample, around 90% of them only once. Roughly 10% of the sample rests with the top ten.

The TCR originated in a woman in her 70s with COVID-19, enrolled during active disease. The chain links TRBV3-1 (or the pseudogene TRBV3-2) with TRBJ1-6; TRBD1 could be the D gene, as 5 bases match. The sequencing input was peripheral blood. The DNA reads TGTGCCAGCAGCCAAAGCCGGGGACTATGGTCACCCCTCCACTTT. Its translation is CASSQSRGLWSPLHF.